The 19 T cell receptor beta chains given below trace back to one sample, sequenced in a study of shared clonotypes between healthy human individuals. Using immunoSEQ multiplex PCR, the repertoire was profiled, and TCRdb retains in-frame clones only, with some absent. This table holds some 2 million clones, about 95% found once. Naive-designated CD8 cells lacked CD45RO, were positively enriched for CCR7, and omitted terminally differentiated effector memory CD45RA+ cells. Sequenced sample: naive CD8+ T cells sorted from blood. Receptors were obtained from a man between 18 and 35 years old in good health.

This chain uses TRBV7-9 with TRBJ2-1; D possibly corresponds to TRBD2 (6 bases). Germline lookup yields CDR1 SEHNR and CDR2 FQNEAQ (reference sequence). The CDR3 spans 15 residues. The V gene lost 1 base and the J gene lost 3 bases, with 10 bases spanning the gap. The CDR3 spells CASSLGGALYNEQFF. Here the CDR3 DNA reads TGTGCCAGCAGCTTAGGCGGGGCCCTCTACAATGAGCAGTTCTTC. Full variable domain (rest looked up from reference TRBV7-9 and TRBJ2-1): DTGVSQNPRHKITKRGQNVTFRCDPISEHNRLYWYRQTLGQGPEFLTYFQNEAQLEKSRLLSDRFSAERPKGSFSTLEIQRTEQGDSAMYLCASSLGGALYNEQFFGPGTRLTVL.

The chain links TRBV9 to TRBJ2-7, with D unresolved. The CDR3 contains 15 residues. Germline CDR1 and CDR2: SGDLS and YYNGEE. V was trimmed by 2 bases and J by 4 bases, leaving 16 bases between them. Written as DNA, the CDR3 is TGTGCCAGCAGCGTTACCCCCTCGAGGTTATACGAGCAGTACTTC. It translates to CASSVTPSRLYEQYF.

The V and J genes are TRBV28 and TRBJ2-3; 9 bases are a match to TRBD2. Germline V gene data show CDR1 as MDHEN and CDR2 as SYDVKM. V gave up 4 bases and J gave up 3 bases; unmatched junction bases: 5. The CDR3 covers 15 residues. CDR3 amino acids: CASSWTAGGTDTQYF. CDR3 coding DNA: TGTGCCAGCAGTTGGACAGCGGGGGGTACAGATACGCAGTATTTT.

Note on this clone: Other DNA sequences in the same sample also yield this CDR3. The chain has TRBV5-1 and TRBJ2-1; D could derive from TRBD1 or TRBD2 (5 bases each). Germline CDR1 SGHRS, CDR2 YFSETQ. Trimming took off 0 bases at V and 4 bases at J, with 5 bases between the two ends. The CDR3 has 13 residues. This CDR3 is CASSLGGYNEQFF. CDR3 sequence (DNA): TGCGCCAGCAGCTTGGGGGGGTACAATGAGCAGTTCTTC.

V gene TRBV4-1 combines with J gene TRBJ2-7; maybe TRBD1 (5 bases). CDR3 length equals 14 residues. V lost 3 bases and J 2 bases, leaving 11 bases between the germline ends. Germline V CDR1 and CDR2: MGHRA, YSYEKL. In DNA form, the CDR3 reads TGCGCCAGCAGCCAGACAGTGAGACCCTACGAGCAGTACTTC. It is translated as CASSQTVRPYEQYF.

CDR3 sequence reads: CASSEIGRDAGQETQYF. In nucleotides, the CDR3 is TGTGCCAGCAGTGAGATCGGTCGGGACGCCGGCCAAGAGACCCAGTACTTC. The V gene is TRBV9, the J gene TRBJ2-5; D could derive from TRBD1 or TRBD2 (5 bases each). Germline assignment: CDR1 SGDLS and CDR2 YYNGEE. V lost 5 bases, J lost 1 base, and 21 bases lay in between. The CDR3 is 17 residues long. Using reference TRBV9 and TRBJ2-5 for the parts outside the CDR3, the full variable domain is DSGVTQTPKHLITATGQRVTLRCSPRSGDLSVYWYQQSLDQGLQFLIQYYNGEERAKGNILERFSAQQFPDLHSELNLSSLELGDSALYFCASSEIGRDAGQETQYFGPGTRLLVL.

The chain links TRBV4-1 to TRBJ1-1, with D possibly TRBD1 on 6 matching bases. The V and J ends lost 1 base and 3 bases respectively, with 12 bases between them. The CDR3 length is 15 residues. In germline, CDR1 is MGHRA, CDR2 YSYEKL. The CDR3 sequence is CASSQVAGGDTEAFF. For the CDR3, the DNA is TGCGCCAGCAGCCAAGTCGCGGGGGGCGACACTGAAGCTTTCTTT.

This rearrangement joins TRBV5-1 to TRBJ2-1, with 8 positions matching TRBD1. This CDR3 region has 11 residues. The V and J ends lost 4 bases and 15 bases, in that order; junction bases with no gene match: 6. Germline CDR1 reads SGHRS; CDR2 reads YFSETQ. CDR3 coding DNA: TGCGCCAGCAGCCTCGGACAGGGCTGGTTCTTC. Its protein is CASSLGQGWFF.

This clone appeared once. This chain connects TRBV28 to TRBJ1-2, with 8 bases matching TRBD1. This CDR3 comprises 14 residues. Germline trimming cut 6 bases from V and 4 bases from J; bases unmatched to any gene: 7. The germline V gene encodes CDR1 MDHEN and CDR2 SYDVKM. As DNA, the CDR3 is TGTGCCAGCAGCGAAGGACAGGGTTCCTATGGCTACACCTTC. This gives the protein CASSEGQGSYGYTF.

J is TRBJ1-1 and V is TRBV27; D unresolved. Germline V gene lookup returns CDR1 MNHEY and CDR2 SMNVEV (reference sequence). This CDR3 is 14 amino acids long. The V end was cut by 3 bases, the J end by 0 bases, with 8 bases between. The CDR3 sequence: CASSFGRLNTEAFF. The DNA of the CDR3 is TGTGCCAGCAGTTTCGGACGGTTGAACACTGAAGCTTTCTTT.

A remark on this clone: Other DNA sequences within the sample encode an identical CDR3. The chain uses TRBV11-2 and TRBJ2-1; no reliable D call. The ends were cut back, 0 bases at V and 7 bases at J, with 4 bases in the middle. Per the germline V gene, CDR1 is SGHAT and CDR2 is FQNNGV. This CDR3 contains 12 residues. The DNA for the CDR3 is TGTGCCAGCAGCTTAGATTTGAATGAGCAGTTCTTC. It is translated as CASSLDLNEQFF. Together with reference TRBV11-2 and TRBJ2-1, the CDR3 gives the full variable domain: EAGVAQSPRYKIIEKRQSVAFWCNPISGHATLYWYQQILGQGPKLLIQFQNNGVVDDSQLPKDRFSAERLKGVDSTLKIQPAKLEDSAVYLCASSLDLNEQFFGPGTRLTVL.

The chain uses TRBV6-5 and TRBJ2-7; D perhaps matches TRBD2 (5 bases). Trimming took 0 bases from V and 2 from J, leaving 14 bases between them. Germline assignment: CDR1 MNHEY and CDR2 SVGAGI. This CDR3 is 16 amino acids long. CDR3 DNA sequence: TGTGCCAGCAGTTACTCGAGTGGGAGCGCGACCTACGAGCAGTACTTC. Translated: CASSYSSGSATYEQYF.

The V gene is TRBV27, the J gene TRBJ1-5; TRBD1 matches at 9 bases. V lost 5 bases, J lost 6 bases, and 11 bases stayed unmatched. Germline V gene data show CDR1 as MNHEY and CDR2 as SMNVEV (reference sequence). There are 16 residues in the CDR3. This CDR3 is CASSPLRTGDSQPQHF. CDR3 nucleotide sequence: TGTGCCAGCAGTCCCCTCCGGACAGGGGATAGTCAGCCCCAGCATTTT.

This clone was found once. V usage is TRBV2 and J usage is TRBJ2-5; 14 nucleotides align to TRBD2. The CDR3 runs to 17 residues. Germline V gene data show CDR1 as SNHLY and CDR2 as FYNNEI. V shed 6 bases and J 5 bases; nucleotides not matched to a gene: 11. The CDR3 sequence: CASRLLPGLAGDETQYF. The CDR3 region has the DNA TGTGCCAGCAGATTGCTCCCGGGACTAGCGGGGGATGAGACCCAGTACTTC.

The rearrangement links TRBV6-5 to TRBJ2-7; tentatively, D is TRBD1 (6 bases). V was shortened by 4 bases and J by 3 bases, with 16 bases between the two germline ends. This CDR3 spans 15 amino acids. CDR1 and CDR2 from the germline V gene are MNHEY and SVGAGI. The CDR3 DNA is TGTGCCAGCAGTTCCCCCGGGACACCGCTCTACGAGCAGTACTTC. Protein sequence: CASSSPGTPLYEQYF.

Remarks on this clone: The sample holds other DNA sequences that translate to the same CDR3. CDR3 sequence: CASSLDRQGAYEQYF. CDR3 coding DNA: TGTGCCAGCAGCTTAGATAGGCAGGGGGCTTACGAGCAGTACTTC. This chain joins TRBV7-9 and TRBJ2-7; 8 nucleotides agree with TRBD1. The V gene end was trimmed by 1 base and the J gene end by 4 bases; junction bases not matched to a gene: 6. The V gene's germline CDR1 is SEHNR and CDR2 FQNEAQ (reference sequence). This CDR3 region has 15 residues.

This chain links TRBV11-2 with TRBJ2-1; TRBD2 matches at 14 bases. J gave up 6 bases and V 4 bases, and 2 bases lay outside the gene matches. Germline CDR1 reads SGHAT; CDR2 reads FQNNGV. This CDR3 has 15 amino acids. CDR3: CASSSGLAGVNEQFF. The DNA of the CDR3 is TGTGCCAGCAGCTCGGGACTAGCGGGAGTCAATGAGCAGTTCTTC.

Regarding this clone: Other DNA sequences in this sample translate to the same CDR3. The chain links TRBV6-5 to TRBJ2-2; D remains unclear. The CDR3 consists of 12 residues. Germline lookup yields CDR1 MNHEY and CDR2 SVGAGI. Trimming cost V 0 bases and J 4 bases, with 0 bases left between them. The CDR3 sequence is CASSYSTGELFF. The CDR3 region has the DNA TGTGCCAGCAGTTACTCCACCGGGGAGCTGTTTTTT.

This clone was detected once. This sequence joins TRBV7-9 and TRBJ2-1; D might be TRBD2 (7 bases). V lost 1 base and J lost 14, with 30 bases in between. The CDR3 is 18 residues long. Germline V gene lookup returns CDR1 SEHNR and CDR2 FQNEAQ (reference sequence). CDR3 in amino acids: CASSLGPLRRVEGGSKFF. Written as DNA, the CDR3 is TGTGCCAGCAGCTTAGGACCACTGAGGAGGGTTGAGGGGGGGAGTAAGTTCTTC.